This T cell receptor beta chain was identified during a study of T cell repertoires in cytomegalovirus infection. TCRdb analysed the reads with MiXCR anew, one entry per CDR3 protein. The sample records 45,000 to 50,000 distinct CDR3 sequences, roughly 19% being singletons. This clonotype showed up just a few times. Its target is not known. This sample comprised CD8+ T cells from cultured PBMCs, obtained from culture after CMV antigen stimulation. The clonotype comes from a human donor in good health (CMV status not recorded). Some clones in this sample may be carry-over from other donors' samples.

The CDR3 DNA sequence: TGTGCCAGCAGAAGGGGACAAGAGACCCAGTACTTC. Protein: CASRRGQETQYF. This chain joins TRBV6-2 or TRBV6-3 and TRBJ2-5; tentative D call: TRBD1 (5 bases). The germline CDR1 and CDR2 sequences are MNHEY and SVGEGT. Trimming took 6 bases from V and 2 from J, leaving 7 bases between them. The CDR3 length is 12 residues.